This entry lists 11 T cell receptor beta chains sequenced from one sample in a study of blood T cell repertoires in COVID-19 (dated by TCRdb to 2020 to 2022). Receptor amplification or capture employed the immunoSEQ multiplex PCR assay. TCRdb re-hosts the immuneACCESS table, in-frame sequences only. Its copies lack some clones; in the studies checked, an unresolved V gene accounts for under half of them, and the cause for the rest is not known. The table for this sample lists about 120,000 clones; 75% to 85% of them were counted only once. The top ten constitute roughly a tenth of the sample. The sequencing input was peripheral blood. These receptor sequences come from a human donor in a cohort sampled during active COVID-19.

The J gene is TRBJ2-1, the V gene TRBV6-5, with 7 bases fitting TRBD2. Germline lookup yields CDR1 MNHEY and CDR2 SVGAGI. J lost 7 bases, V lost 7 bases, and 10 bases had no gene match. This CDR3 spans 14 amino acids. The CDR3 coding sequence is TGTGCCAGCACCGCCACGGGGCGGGGGAATGAGCAGTTCTTC. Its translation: CASTATGRGNEQFF.

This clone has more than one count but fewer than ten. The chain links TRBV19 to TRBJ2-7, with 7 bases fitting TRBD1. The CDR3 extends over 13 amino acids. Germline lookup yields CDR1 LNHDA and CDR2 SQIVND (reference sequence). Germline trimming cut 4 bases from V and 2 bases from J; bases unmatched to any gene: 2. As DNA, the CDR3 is TGTGCCAGTAGTACGACAGGGACCTACGAGCAGTACTTC. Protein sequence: CASSTTGTYEQYF.

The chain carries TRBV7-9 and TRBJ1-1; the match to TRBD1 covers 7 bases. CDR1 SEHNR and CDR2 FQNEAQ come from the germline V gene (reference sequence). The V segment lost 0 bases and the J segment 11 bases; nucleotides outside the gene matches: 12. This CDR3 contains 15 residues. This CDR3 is CASSLALGGVRWAFF. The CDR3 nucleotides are TGTGCCAGCAGCTTAGCGTTAGGGGGCGTCCGGTGGGCTTTCTTT. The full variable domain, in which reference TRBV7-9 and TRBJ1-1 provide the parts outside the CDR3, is DTGVSQNPRHKITKRGQNVTFRCDPISEHNRLYWYRQTLGQGPEFLTYFQNEAQLEKSRLLSDRFSAERPKGSFSTLEIQRTEQGDSAMYLCASSLALGGVRWAFFGQGTRLTVV.

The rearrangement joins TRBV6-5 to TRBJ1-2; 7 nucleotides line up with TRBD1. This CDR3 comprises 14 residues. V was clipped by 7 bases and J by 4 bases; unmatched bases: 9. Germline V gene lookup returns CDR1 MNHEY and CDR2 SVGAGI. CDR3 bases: TGTGCCAGCACCCCAGGAGGGGGCCCCTATGGCTACACCTTC. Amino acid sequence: CASTPGGGPYGYTF.

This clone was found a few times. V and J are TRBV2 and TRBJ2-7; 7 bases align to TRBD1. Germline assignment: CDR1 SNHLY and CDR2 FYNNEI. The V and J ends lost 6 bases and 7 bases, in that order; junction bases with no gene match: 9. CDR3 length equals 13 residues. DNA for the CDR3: TGTGCCAGCAGCGTCGACAGGGCCGGAGAGCAGTACTTC. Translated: CASSVDRAGEQYF.

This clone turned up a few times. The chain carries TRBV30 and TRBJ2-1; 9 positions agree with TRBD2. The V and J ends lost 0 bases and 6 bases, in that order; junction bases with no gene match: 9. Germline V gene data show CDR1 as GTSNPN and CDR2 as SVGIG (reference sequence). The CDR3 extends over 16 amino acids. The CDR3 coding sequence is TGTGCCTGGAGTGTAACTTCTAGCGGGAAACGCAATGAGCAGTTCTTC. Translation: CAWSVTSSGKRNEQFF.

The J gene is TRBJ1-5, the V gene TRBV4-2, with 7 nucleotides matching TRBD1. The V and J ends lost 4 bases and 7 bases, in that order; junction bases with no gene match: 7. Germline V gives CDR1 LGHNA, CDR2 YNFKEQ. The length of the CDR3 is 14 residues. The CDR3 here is CASSRLTGNQPQHF. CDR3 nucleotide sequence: TGTGCCAGCAGCCGCTTGACAGGGAACCAGCCCCAGCATTTT.

The CDR3 protein is CASSIVGRVVAESNQPQHF. DNA of the CDR3: TGTGCCAGTAGTATTGTGGGCAGGGTAGTAGCGGAAAGCAATCAGCCCCAGCATTTT. The genes are TRBV19 and TRBJ1-5, with D perhaps matching TRBD1 (5 bases). In germline, CDR1 is LNHDA, CDR2 SQIVND (reference sequence). Trimming removed 3 bases from V and 1 base from J, with 22 bases in between. This CDR3 spans 19 amino acids.

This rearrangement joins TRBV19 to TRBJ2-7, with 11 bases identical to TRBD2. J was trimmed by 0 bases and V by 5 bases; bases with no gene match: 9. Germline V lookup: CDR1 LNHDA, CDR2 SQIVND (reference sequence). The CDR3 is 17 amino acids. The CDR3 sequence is CASSSPPGLAVSYEQYF. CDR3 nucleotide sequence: TGTGCCAGTAGTTCCCCGCCGGGACTAGCGGTCTCCTACGAGCAGTACTTC.

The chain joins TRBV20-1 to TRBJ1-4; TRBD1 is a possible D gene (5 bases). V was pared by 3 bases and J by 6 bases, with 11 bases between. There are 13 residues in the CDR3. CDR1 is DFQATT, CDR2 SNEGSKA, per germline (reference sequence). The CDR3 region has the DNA TGCAGTGCTAGTATCGGGGGTGATGAAAAACTGTTTTTT. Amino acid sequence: CSASIGGDEKLFF.

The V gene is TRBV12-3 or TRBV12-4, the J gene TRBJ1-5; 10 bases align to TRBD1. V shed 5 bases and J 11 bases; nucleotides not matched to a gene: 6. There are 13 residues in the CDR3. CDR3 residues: CASSITGTGAQHF. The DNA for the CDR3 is TGTGCCAGCAGTATCACCGGGACAGGGGCCCAGCATTTT.